This TCR beta chain was sequenced during a study of early T cells in non-severe SARS-CoV-2 infection. Unique molecular identifiers were attached to individual cDNA molecules. TCRdb re-called the 5' RACE reads with MiXCR, one entry per CDR3 protein. Here the sample spans about 80,000 distinct CDR3 sequences, more than 10% being singletons. Sample: whole blood, taken at baseline. The clonotype was recovered from an adult who was a healthcare worker with PCR-confirmed SARS-CoV-2 infection or an uninfected control (not recorded which). The donor label of this sample is uncertain.

The CDR3 here is CSAPLTSGTQYF. The DNA for the CDR3 is TGCAGTGCCCCATTAACTAGCGGTACGCAGTATTTT. V usage is TRBV20-1 and J usage is TRBJ2-3, with 8 bases identical to TRBD2. Germline V gene data show CDR1 as DFQATT and CDR2 as SNEGSKA (reference sequence). The CDR3 is 12 amino acids. Trimming cost V 6 bases and J 8 bases; bases outside gene matches: 7.